This T cell receptor beta chain was identified during a study of response to subunit inactivated influenza vaccine. MiXCR, run by TCRdb on the RT-PCR reads, gives a single entry per CDR3 protein. The top ten hold over 9% of the sample, which has 250,000 to 350,000 distinct CDR3 sequences, roughly 20% seen once. Overall study findings and caveats: Each seasonal influenza vaccination recruits few new T cells, the authors suggested.

Regarding this clonotype: Its antigen is not known.

This CDR3 spans 13 amino acids. V shed 6 bases and J shed 3 bases, with 11 bases lying between them. This chain joins TRBV12-3 or TRBV12-4 and TRBJ1-2; D gene uncertain. The source is a man aged 50 to 75 who received an inactivated influenza vaccine. The sequencing here drew on PBMCs from blood, taken around 22 months after vaccination. CDR3 nucleotides: TGTGCCAGCAGCGGAGCAGGCCACTATGGCTACACCTTC. Its protein is CASSGAGHYGYTF.